The entry that follows covers one T cell receptor (beta chain) sequence. Its antigen remains unidentified. V shed 1 base and J shed 7 bases, with 14 bases lying between them. The CDR3 has 15 residues. Germline V lookup: CDR1 LNHNV, CDR2 YYDKDF (reference sequence). The data were obtained in a study of shared clonotypes between healthy human individuals. Positive CCR7 selection of CD45RO-negative cells yielded the naive CD8 cells, and terminally differentiated effector memory CD45RA+ cells were excluded. Study outcomes and limitations: Naive CD4 clonotypes were shared across several donors at 4.5% to 6.5%.

Generated by immunoSEQ multiplex PCR, the TCRdb table keeps only in-frame clones and is missing some. The sample contains around 2.1 million clones, 93% of which appear only once. The genes are TRBV15 and TRBJ1-5; perhaps TRBD1 as D (5 bases). The source material was naive CD8+ T cells from PBMCs. This TCR was sampled from a man aged 18 to 30 in good health. Some clones in this sample may be carry-over from other donors' samples. As DNA, the CDR3 is TGTGCCACCAGCAGAGGACGAAACTCAGGGCAGCCCCAGCATTTT. Amino acid sequence: CATSRGRNSGQPQHF.